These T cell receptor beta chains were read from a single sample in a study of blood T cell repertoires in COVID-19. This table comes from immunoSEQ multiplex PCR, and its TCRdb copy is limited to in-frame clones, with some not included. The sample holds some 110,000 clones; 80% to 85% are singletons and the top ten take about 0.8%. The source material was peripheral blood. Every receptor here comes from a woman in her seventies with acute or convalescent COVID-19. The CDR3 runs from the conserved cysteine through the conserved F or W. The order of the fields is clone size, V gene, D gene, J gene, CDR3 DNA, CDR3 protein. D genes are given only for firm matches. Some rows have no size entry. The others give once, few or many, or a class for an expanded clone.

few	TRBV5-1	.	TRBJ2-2	TGCGCCAGCAGCTTGGATGGACAGAACACCGGGGAGCTGTTTTTT	CASSLDGQNTGELFF
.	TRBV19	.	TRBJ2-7	TGTGCCAGTAGTATGAGGGCACAGCCCTACGAGCAGTACTTC	CASSMRAQPYEQYF
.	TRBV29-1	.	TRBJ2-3	TGCAGCGTTGAACCGAGGAGCACAGATACGCAGTATTTT	CSVEPRSTDTQYF
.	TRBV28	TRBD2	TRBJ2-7	TGTGCCAGCAGTTCGCCCGGGACTAGCGGGAGTTACGAGCAGTACTTC	CASSSPGTSGSYEQYF
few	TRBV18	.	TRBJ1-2	TGTGCCAGCTCACCACCTCAGCAGGGAGGCGGCTACACCTTC	CASSPPQQGGGYTF
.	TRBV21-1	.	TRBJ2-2	TGTGCCAGCAGCAAACTTAGGGGAGGGACCGGGGAGCTGTTTTTT	CASSKLRGGTGELFF
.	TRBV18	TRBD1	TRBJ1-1	TGTGCCAGCTCACCATCACAGGGGGCTAGTGGCACTGAAGCTTTCTTT	CASSPSQGASGTEAFF
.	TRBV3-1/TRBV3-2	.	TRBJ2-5	TGTGCCAGCAGCCAAGCCCAGCGGAGGCAGGAGACCCAGTACTTC	CASSQAQRRQETQYF
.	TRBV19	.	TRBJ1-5	TGTGCCAGTAGTATAGACGGTTATCACCCCCAGCATTTT	CASSIDGYHPQHF
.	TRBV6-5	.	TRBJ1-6	TGTGCCAGCACGGACAGATATAATTCACCCCTCCACTTT	CASTDRYNSPLHF